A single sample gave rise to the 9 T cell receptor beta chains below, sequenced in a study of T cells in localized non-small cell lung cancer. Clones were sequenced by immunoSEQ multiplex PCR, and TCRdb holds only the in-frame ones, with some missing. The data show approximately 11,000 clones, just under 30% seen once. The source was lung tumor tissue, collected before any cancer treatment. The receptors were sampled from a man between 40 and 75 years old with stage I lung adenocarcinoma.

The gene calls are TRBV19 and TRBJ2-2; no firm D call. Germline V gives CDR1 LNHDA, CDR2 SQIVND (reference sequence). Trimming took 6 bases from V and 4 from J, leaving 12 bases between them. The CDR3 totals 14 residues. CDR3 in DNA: TGTGCCAGTAGACCCGACTGGGTCACCGGGGAGCTGTTTTTT. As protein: CASRPDWVTGELFF.

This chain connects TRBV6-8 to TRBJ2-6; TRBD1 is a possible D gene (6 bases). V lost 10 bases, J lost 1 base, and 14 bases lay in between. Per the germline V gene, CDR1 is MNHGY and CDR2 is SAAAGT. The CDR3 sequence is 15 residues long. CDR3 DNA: TGTGCCACCAGATTACAGGGTTCTGGGGCCAACGTCCTGACTTTC. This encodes CATRLQGSGANVLTF.

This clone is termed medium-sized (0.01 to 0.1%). This CDR3 is CASSLSYGDYEQYF. DNA for the CDR3: TGTGCCAGCAGCTTGTCGTACGGTGACTACGAGCAGTACTTC. This sequence joins TRBV11-3 and TRBJ2-7; D is undetermined. Germline V CDR1 and CDR2: SGHNT, YENEEA. V lost 3 bases to trimming and J lost 3 bases, with 12 bases between them. This CDR3 region has 14 residues. Full variable domain (missing parts from reference TRBV11-3 and TRBJ2-7): EAGVVQSPRYKIIEKKQPVAFWCNPISGHNTLYWYLQNLGQGPELLIRYENEEAVDDSQLPKDRFSAERLKGVDSTLKIQPAELGDSAVYLCASSLSYGDYEQYFGPGTRLTVT.

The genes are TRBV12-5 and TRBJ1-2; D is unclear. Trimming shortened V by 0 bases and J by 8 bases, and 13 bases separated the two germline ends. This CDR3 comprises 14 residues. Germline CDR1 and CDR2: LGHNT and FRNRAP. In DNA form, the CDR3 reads TGTGCTAGTGGTTTGGTAAACGGCGCCGGCGGCTACACCTTC. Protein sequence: CASGLVNGAGGYTF.

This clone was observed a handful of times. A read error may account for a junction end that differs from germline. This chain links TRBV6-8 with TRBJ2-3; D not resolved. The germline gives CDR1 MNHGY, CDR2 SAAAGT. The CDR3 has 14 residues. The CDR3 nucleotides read TGTGCCATCAGTCCGAGGAGCGGCACAGATACGCAGTATTTT. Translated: CAISPRSGTDTQYF.

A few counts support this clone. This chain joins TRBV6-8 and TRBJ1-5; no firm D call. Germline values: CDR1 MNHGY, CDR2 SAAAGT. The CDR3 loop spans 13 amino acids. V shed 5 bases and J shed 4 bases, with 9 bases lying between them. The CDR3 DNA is TGTGCCAGCAGTGGGCAGGCGAATCAGCCCCAGCATTTT. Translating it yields CASSGQANQPQHF.

CDR3 in amino acids: CASSSGAGELFF. For the CDR3, the DNA is TGTGCCAGCAGCTCAGGAGCCGGGGAGCTGTTTTTT. The chain carries TRBV9 and TRBJ2-2; D unclear. CDR1 SGDLS and CDR2 YYNGEE come from the germline V gene. Deletions cut 4 bases from V and 6 bases from J, with 7 bases between. The length of the CDR3 is 12 residues.

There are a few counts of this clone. This chain's CDR3 is CASTPRGGNQPQHF. CDR3 sequence (DNA): TGTGCCAGCACCCCCAGGGGTGGCAATCAGCCCCAGCATTTT. The rearrangement uses TRBV11-3 and TRBJ1-5; a weak D match, TRBD1 (6 bases). CDR1 SGHNT and CDR2 YENEEA come from the germline V gene. This CDR3 is built from 14 residues. V was pared by 7 bases and J by 2 bases, with 12 bases between.

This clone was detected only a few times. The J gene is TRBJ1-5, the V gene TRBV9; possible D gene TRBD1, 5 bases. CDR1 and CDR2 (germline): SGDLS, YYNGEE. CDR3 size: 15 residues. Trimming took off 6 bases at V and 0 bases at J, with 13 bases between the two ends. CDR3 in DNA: TGTGCCAGCACGGGGGAGGCGTATAGCAATCAGCCCCAGCATTTT. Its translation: CASTGEAYSNQPQHF.